This TCR beta chain stems from a study of chemoradiotherapy in HPV16-positive cancers. Study context: Candidate HPV-specific T-cell clones and common TCR motifs came from functional assays in a couple of HPV16-positive patients.

Concerning this clone itself: No antigen is known for it.

The data were produced by immunoSEQ multiplex PCR, yet TCRdb's version contains in-frame clones alone and is incomplete. Of tens of thousands of clones detected, around nine tenths appear once; the ten largest clones hold around 4.4%. Findings of the study overall: In HPV16-positive patients, HPV-responsive T-cell expansion tracked better recurrence-free survival. Candidate HPV-specific clones and E7-related TCR motifs grew in tumor during treatment. Only a couple of HPV16-positive patients supplied the functional HPV-specificity definition.

The receptor was isolated from a human donor with HPV-associated anogenital cancer. Here the sequenced sample was blood, taken from a patient who underwent chemoradiotherapy.

The CDR3 spells CASSVNTDTQYF. The CDR3, as DNA: TGTGCCAGCAGCGTAAACACAGATACGCAGTATTTT. The genes are TRBV9 and TRBJ2-3; D is unresolved. CDR3 size: 12 residues. V lost 1 base to trimming and J lost 2 bases, with 2 bases between them. The germline gives CDR1 SGDLS, CDR2 YYNGEE.